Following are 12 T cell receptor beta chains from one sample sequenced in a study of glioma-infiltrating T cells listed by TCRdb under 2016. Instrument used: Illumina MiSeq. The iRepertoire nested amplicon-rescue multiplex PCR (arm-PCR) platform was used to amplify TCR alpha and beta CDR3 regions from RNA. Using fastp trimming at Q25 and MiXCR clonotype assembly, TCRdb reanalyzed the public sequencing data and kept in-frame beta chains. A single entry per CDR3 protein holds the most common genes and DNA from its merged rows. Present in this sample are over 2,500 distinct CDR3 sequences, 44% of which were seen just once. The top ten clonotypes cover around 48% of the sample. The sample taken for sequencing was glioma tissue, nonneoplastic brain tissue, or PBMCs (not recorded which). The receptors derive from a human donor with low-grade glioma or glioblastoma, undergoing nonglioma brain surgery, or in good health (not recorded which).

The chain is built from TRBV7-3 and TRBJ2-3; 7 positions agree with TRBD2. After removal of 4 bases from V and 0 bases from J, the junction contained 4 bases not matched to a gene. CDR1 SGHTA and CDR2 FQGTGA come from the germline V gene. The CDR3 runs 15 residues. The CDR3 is CASSSLADSTDTQYF. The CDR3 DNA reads TGTGCCAGCAGCTCCCTAGCGGATAGCACAGATACGCAGTATTTT.

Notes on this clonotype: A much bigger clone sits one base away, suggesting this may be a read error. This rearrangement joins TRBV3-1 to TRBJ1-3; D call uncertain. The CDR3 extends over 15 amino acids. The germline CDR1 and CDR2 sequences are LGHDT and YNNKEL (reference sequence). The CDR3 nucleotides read TGTGCCAGCAGCCCAGAAATTCACTCTGGAGACACCATATATTTT. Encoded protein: CASSPEIHSGDTIYF.

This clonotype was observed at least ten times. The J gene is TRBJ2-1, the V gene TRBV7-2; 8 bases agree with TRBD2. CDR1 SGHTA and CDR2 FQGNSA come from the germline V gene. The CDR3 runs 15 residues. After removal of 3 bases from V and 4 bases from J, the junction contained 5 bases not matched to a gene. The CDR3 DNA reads TGTGCCAGCAGCTTCACGGGGGGGCCATACAATGAGCAGTTCTTC. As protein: CASSFTGGPYNEQFF.

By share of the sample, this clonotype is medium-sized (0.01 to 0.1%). The CDR3 here is CSARQSGRGNEQFF. The CDR3 coding sequence is TGCAGTGCTAGGCAAAGCGGGAGGGGTAATGAGCAGTTCTTC. The chain combines TRBV20-1 with TRBJ2-1; 10 bases are shared with TRBD2. This CDR3 has 14 amino acids. The germline CDR1 and CDR2 sequences are DFQATT and SNEGSKA (reference sequence). The junction had 6 bases not matched to a gene; V was cut back by 3 bases and J by 7 bases.

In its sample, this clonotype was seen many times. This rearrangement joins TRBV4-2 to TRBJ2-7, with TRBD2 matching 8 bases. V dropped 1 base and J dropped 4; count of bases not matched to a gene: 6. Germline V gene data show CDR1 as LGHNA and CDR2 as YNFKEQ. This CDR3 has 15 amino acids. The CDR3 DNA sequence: TGTGCCAGCAGCCAAGCCCATAGCGGGGTGTACGAGCAGTACTTC. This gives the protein CASSQAHSGVYEQYF.

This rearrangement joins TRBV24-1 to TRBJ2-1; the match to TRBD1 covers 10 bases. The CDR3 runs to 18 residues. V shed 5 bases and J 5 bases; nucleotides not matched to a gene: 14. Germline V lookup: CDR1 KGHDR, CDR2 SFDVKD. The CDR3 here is CATSGHIPGQGTNNEQFF. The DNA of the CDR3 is TGTGCCACCAGTGGACATATTCCGGGACAGGGGACCAACAATGAGCAGTTCTTC.

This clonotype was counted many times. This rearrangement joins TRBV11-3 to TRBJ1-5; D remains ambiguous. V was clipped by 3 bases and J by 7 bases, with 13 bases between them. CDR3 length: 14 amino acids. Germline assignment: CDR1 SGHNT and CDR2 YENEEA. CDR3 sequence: CASSFGYQRQPQHF. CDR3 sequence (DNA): TGTGCCAGCAGCTTCGGGTACCAGCGGCAGCCCCAGCATTTT.

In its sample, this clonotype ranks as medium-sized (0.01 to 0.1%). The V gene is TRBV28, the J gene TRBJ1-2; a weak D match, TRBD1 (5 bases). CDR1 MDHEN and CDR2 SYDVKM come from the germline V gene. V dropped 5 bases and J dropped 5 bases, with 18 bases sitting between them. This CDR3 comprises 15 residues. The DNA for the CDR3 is TGTGCCAGCAGTCGTGCAGGGTCTGCCGGATATGGCTACACCTTC. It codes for CASSRAGSAGYGYTF.

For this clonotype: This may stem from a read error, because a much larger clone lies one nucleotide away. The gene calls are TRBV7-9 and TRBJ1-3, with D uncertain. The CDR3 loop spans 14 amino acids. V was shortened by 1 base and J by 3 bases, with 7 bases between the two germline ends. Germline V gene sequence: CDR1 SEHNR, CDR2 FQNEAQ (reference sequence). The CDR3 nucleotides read TGTGCCAGCAGCTTAGGAGGATATGGAAACACCATATATTTT. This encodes CASSLGGYGNTIYF.

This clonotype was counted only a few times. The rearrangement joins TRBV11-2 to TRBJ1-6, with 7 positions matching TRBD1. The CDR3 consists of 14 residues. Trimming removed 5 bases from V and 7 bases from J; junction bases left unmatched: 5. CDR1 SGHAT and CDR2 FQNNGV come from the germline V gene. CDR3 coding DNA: TGTGCCAGCAGCCTTGGACAGGTCAATTCACCCCTCCACTTT. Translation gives CASSLGQVNSPLHF.

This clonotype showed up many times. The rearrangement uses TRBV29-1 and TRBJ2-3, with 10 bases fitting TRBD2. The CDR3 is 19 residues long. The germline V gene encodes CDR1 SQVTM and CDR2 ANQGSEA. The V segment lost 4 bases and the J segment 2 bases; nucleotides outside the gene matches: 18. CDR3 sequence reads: CSVATIEITSGMNTDTQYF. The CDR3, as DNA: TGCAGCGTTGCCACAATAGAGATTACTAGCGGGATGAACACAGATACGCAGTATTTT.

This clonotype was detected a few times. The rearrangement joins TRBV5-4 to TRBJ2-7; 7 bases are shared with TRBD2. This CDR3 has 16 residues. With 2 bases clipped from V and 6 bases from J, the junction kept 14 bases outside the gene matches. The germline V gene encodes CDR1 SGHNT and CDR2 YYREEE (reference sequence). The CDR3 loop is CASSFLLGGGEVEQYF. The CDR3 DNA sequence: TGTGCCAGCAGCTTTCTTCTTGGGGGGGGGGAAGTCGAGCAGTACTTC.